The T cell receptor beta chain described here comes from a study of blood T cell repertoires in COVID-19. Produced via immunoSEQ multiplex PCR; TCRdb's table is partial and in-frame only. The table lists roughly 460,000 clones, around 90% of them singletons. The germline V gene has CDR1 SGHRS and CDR2 YFSETQ. V lost 6 bases, J lost 1 base, and 12 bases lay in between. This CDR3 comprises 14 residues. Seattle enrolled patients during active infection and tracked them longitudinally. This clone was detected once. The specimen sequenced was peripheral blood. The chain joins TRBV5-1 to TRBJ2-3; no clear D gene. The TCR sequence derives from a man between 18 and 29 years old with COVID-19, enrolled during active disease. CDR3 loop: CASTPKLGTDTQYF. CDR3 nucleotides: TGCGCCAGCACCCCCAAGCTGGGCACAGATACGCAGTATTTT.